One and the same sample provided the 20 T cell receptor beta chains below, sequenced in a study of shared clonotypes between healthy human individuals. Method: immunoSEQ multiplex PCR; TCRdb's copy keeps in-frame clones and lacks some. The sample records more than 2 million clones, 90% to 95% being singletons. What was sequenced was naive CD4+ T cells sorted from blood. Noted subset: CD45RA+ positively selected. These receptors all stem from a man aged 18 to 29 in good health.

On this clone: This sample includes further DNA sequences coding for the same CDR3. This sequence joins TRBV4-1 and TRBJ2-3, with D hard to call. Germline V lookup: CDR1 MGHRA, CDR2 YSYEKL. The CDR3 length is 14 residues. Trimming cost V 2 bases and J 3 bases, with 9 bases left between them. The CDR3 sequence is CASSQSRLTDTQYF. The DNA of the CDR3 is TGCGCCAGCAGCCAATCTAGGTTGACAGATACGCAGTATTTT.

With regard to this clone: Other DNA sequences in this sample translate to the same CDR3. The chain links TRBV5-1 to TRBJ1-6; D is uncertain. The CDR3 loop spans 14 amino acids. The germline gives CDR1 SGHRS, CDR2 YFSETQ. Trimming removed 0 bases at V and 7 bases at J, with 8 bases between. This CDR3 reads CASSLEPGNSPLHF. In nucleotides, the CDR3 is TGCGCCAGCAGCTTGGAACCTGGGAATTCACCCCTCCACTTT.

The chain couples TRBV20-1 to TRBJ1-1; D gene ambiguous. Germline loops: CDR1 DFQATT, CDR2 SNEGSKA (reference sequence). The CDR3 has 11 residues. The V and J ends lost 3 bases and 11 bases respectively, with 13 bases between them. CDR3 nucleotides: TGCAGTGCTAGCTTGGGGAACGTGGCTTTCTTT. Protein sequence: CSASLGNVAFF.

This clone was observed once. The chain has TRBV19 and TRBJ1-6, with a weak D call TRBD1 (5 bases). V shed 0 bases and J shed 10 bases, with 7 bases lying between them. The V gene's germline CDR1 is LNHDA and CDR2 SQIVND (reference sequence). The length of the CDR3 is 13 residues. CDR3 in amino acids: CASSIDRGSPLHF. CDR3 coding DNA: TGTGCCAGTAGTATAGATCGGGGGTCACCCCTCCACTTT. Combining the CDR3 with reference TRBV19 and TRBJ1-6 gives the whole variable domain DGGITQSPKYLFRKEGQNVTLSCEQNLNHDAMYWYRQDPGQGLRLIYYSQIVNDFQKGDIAEGYSVSREKKESFPLTVTSAQKNPTAFYLCASSIDRGSPLHFGNGTRLTVT.

Remarks on this clone: Just one base apart from a much larger clone, this may be a read error. The rearrangement joins TRBV30 to TRBJ1-4; D possibly corresponds to TRBD1 (6 bases). The CDR3 is made up of 15 amino acids. CDR1 GTSNPN and CDR2 SVGIG come from the germline V gene (reference sequence). CDR3 in amino acids: CAWSARGTRGEKLLF. The CDR3 region has the DNA TGTGCCTGGAGTGCCAGGGGCACGCGAGGGGAAAAACTGTTGTTT. The full variable domain, with the rest looked up from reference TRBV30 and TRBJ1-4, is SQTIHQWPATLVQPVGSPLSLECTVEGTSNPNLYWYRQAAGRGLQLLFYSVGIGQISSEVPQNLSASRPQDRQFILSSKKLLLSDSGFYLCAWSARGTRGEKLLFGSGTQLSVL.

The rearrangement uses TRBV2 and TRBJ1-5; 9 bases align to TRBD1. Germline loops: CDR1 SNHLY, CDR2 FYNNEI. The V gene end was trimmed by 6 bases and the J gene end by 1 base; junction bases not matched to a gene: 4. The CDR3 is 15 residues long. The CDR3 region has the DNA TGTGCCAGCAGGACCGGGACAGGGAGCAATCAGCCCCAGCATTTT. Its protein is CASRTGTGSNQPQHF. Looking up the rest from reference TRBV2 and TRBJ1-5 gives the full variable domain: EPEVTQTPSHQVTQMGQEVILRCVPISNHLYFYWYRQILGQKVEFLVSFYNNEISEKSEIFDDQFSVERPDGSNFTLKIRSTKLEDSAMYFCASRTGTGSNQPQHFGDGTRLSIL.

The chain links TRBV4-1 to TRBJ2-2; D not certain. CDR1 and CDR2 (germline): MGHRA, YSYEKL. V shed 0 bases and J shed 1 base, with 9 bases lying between them. This CDR3 contains 16 residues. This CDR3 is CASSQEETRNTGELFF. In DNA, the CDR3 is TGCGCCAGCAGCCAAGAGGAAACAAGGAACACCGGGGAGCTGTTTTTT.

This sequence joins TRBV6-1 and TRBJ1-6; no definite D call. Germline V lookup: CDR1 MNHNS, CDR2 SASEGT. The CDR3 length is 16 residues. The V end lost 0 bases, the J end lost 4 bases, and 10 bases lay between the germline ends. As DNA, the CDR3 is TGTGCCAGCAGTGAAGCGGGCCCGGGATATAATTCACCCCTCCACTTT. Amino acids: CASSEAGPGYNSPLHF.

As concerns this clone: Other DNA sequences in this specimen translate into the identical CDR3. The CDR3 protein is CASSEGQGYGYTF. In DNA form, the CDR3 reads TGTGCCAGCAGTGAAGGACAGGGCTATGGCTACACCTTC. The V call is TRBV6-1, the J call TRBJ1-2, with 7 bases aligning to TRBD1. Trimming cost V 1 base and J 4 bases; bases outside gene matches: 0. The CDR3 runs to 13 residues. Germline values: CDR1 MNHNS, CDR2 SASEGT.

This chain joins TRBV25-1 and TRBJ2-1; TRBD2 aligns across 9 bases. The V and J ends lost 5 bases and 2 bases, in that order; junction bases with no gene match: 10. This CDR3 is built from 17 residues. Germline CDR1 MGHDK, CDR2 SYGVNS. CDR3 DNA: TGTGCCAGCAGTAACTCAATAGCGGGGGATCCCTACAATGAGCAGTTCTTC. Amino acids: CASSNSIAGDPYNEQFF. Together with reference TRBV25-1 and TRBJ2-1, the CDR3 gives the full variable domain: EADIYQTPRYLVIGTGKKITLECSQTMGHDKMYWYQQDPGMELHLIHYSYGVNSTEKGDLSSESTVSRIRTEHFPLTLESARPSHTSQYLCASSNSIAGDPYNEQFFGPGTRLTVL.

In the case of this clone: This same CDR3 is encoded by further DNA sequences in the sample. This chain joins TRBV7-9 and TRBJ1-1; 7 bases match TRBD1. CDR3 length: 12 amino acids. V trimming: 5 bases; J trimming: 6 bases; junction bases outside the gene matches: 3. CDR1 is SEHNR, CDR2 FQNEAQ, per germline (reference sequence). CDR3 loop: CASSHRGAEAFF. CDR3 in DNA: TGTGCCAGCAGCCACAGGGGCGCTGAAGCTTTCTTT. The entire variable domain, with the rest obtained from reference TRBV7-9 and TRBJ1-1, is as follows: DTGVSQNPRHKITKRGQNVTFRCDPISEHNRLYWYRQTLGQGPEFLTYFQNEAQLEKSRLLSDRFSAERPKGSFSTLEIQRTEQGDSAMYLCASSHRGAEAFFGQGTRLTVV.

The chain combines TRBV5-4 with TRBJ2-7, with 9 bases aligning to TRBD2. This CDR3 region has 16 residues. With V trimmed by 3 bases and J by 3 bases, 10 bases remained unmatched. CDR1 and CDR2 (germline): SGHNT, YYREEE (reference sequence). CDR3 in amino acids: CASSSRTSVAYYEQYF. In nucleotides, the CDR3 is TGTGCCAGCAGCTCCCGGACTAGCGTCGCATACTACGAGCAGTACTTC.

Concerning this clone itself: Other nucleotide sequences from this sample produce the same CDR3. The chain links TRBV19 to TRBJ1-2; a weak D match, TRBD1 (6 bases). Trimming took 2 bases from V and 6 from J, leaving 7 bases between them. This CDR3 has 12 amino acids. CDR1 LNHDA and CDR2 SQIVND come from the germline V gene (reference sequence). The DNA for the CDR3 is TGTGCCAGTAGTATAAAGGGGGATGGCTACACCTTC. This sequence encodes CASSIKGDGYTF.

The V and J genes are TRBV21-1 and TRBJ2-1; the table assigns TRBD1, which was not confirmed against the DNA. TRBV21-1 corresponds to a pseudogene. This CDR3 is 16 amino acids long. This chain's CDR3 is CASSTLRTGKYNEQFF. In DNA, the CDR3 is TGTGCCAGCAGCACCCTTAGGACAGGGAAATACAATGAGCAGTTCTTC.

This chain links TRBV28 with TRBJ1-2; 7 bases fit TRBD1. Trimming took 10 bases from V and 5 from J; bases not matched to a gene: 10. The CDR3 has 13 amino acids. CDR1 and CDR2 from the germline V gene are MDHEN and SYDVKM. In DNA form, the CDR3 reads TGTGCCACCTGGACAGGATTTACATATGGCTACACCTTC. Protein: CATWTGFTYGYTF.

As regards this clone: Distinct nucleotide sequences in the sample also encode this CDR3. V gene TRBV7-2 combines with J gene TRBJ2-3; TRBD2 matches 11 bases. Per germline, CDR1 SGHTA and CDR2 FQGNSA. V was clipped by 2 bases and J by 6 bases; unmatched bases: 4. The CDR3 is 15 amino acids. The CDR3 loop reads CASSLTSGRTDTQYF. CDR3 in DNA: TGTGCCAGCAGCTTAACTAGCGGGAGAACTGATACGCAGTATTTT.

V is TRBV4-3 and J is TRBJ2-1; 10 nucleotides line up with TRBD2. V lost 2 bases and J lost 6; bases outside the gene matches: 10. The CDR3 has 17 amino acids. Per the germline V gene, CDR1 is LGHNA and CDR2 is YSLEER. CDR3 sequence reads: CASSQPHEASGSNEQFF. The CDR3, as DNA: TGCGCCAGCAGCCAACCCCATGAGGCTAGCGGGAGCAATGAGCAGTTCTTC.

This chain links TRBV7-9 with TRBJ1-1, with D perhaps matching TRBD1 (5 bases). The germline gives CDR1 SEHNR, CDR2 FQNEAQ (reference sequence). The V gene lost 2 bases and the J gene lost 9 bases, with 19 bases spanning the gap. The CDR3 has 15 amino acids. The CDR3 region has the DNA TGTGCCAGCAGCTTATCCAGGGCACCCATATCTCAAGCTTTCTTT. It is translated as CASSLSRAPISQAFF.

V and J are TRBV2 and TRBJ1-1; possible D gene TRBD1, 6 bases. The V end lost 6 bases, the J end lost 0 bases, and 20 bases lay between the germline ends. The CDR3 has 17 residues. Germline loops: CDR1 SNHLY, CDR2 FYNNEI. CDR3 bases: TGTGCCAGCAGACCACAGGGCTTTCTAGCCTTGAACACTGAAGCTTTCTTT. Amino acids: CASRPQGFLALNTEAFF.

As to this clone: Other DNA sequences in this specimen translate into the identical CDR3. The chain carries TRBV5-1 and TRBJ2-6; possibly TRBD1 for D (6 bases). V was clipped by 2 bases and J by 2 bases, with 8 bases between them. The germline V gene has CDR1 SGHRS and CDR2 YFSETQ. CDR3 length: 15 residues. As DNA, the CDR3 is TGCGCCAGCAGCTTACAGGGCGCTGGGGCCAACGTCCTGACTTTC. Translating it yields CASSLQGAGANVLTF.